Sequencing of this TCR beta chain was carried out in a study of blood T cell repertoires in COVID-19. Across the study: The United States, Italy and Spain provided the acute and convalescent COVID-19 samples. The cDNA or gDNA used as material had been derived from T cells, B-cell-depleted T cells, or PBMCs.

The CDR3 length is 13 residues. Per germline, CDR1 SGHDT and CDR2 YYEEEE. The V end was cut by 4 bases, the J end by 6 bases, with 13 bases between. The sample holds one count of this clone. In the original workflow: It was from reference gene primer amplification that nucleated cell counts were estimated. Method: immunoSEQ multiplex PCR; TCRdb's copy keeps in-frame clones and lacks some. That table is the source of V, J and clone size, and D and trimming were worked out from the DNA. The data contain around 170,000 clones, nearly 90% of them seen just once; the ten biggest clones take up 1.9%. The gene calls are TRBV5-6 and TRBJ1-1; D is unresolved. The sample consisted of peripheral blood. The receptor was isolated from a man younger than 30 who had recovered from COVID-19. The CDR3 DNA reads TGTGCCAGCAGCGGAGGACGGAGCTCTGAAGCTTTCTTT. This gives the protein CASSGGRSSEAFF.